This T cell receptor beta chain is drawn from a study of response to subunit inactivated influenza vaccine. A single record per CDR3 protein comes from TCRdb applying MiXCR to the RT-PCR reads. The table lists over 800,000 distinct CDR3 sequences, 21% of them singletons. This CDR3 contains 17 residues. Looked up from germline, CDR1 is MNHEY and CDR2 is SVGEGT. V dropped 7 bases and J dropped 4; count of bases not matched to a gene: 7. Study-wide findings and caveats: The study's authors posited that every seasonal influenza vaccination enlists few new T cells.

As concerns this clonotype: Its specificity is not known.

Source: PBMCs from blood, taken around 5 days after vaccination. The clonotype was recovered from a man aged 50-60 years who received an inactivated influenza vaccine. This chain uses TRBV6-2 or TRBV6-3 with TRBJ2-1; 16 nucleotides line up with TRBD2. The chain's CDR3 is CASNKGLAGGRYNEQFF. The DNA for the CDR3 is TGTGCCAGCAACAAGGGACTAGCGGGAGGGAGGTACAATGAGCAGTTCTTC.